The 5 T cell receptor beta chains given below trace back to one sample, sequenced in a study of long-term antiretroviral therapy in people with HIV. At survey level, the immunoSEQ assay was run in its v3.0 version. Sequencing used immunoSEQ multiplex PCR; TCRdb keeps in-frame clones, though not all of them. The table records about 21,000 clones, roughly four fifths of them present only once. The source material was unsorted PBMCs, sampled 0.5 years after starting antiretroviral therapy. The receptors shown here come from a man younger than 30 with HIV.

The chain has TRBV14 and TRBJ2-7; D is unresolved. Germline V gene data show CDR1 as SGHDN and CDR2 as FVKESK. With 2 bases removed from V and 1 base from J, the gap between germline ends came to 15 bases. CDR3 length: 16 residues. In DNA, the CDR3 is TGTGCCAGCAGCCAACTCATGGGCGCCCAATCCTACGAGCAGTACTTC. Protein product: CASSQLMGAQSYEQYF.

The chain uses TRBV19 and TRBJ1-5; D perhaps matches TRBD1 (5 bases). The germline gives CDR1 LNHDA, CDR2 SQIVND (reference sequence). This CDR3 contains 13 residues. V was trimmed by 3 bases and J by 7 bases, leaving 10 bases between them. For the CDR3, the DNA is TGTGCCAGTAGTATTGAGGGGCAGCAGCCCCAGCATTTT. It yields the protein CASSIEGQQPQHF.

V usage is TRBV29-1 and J usage is TRBJ1-2; unclear D gene. V was trimmed by 3 bases and J by 2 bases, leaving 13 bases between them. The germline V gene has CDR1 SQVTM and CDR2 ANQGSEA. The CDR3 has 14 residues. The CDR3 region is CSVEFWEGNYGYTF. As DNA, the CDR3 is TGCAGCGTTGAGTTTTGGGAGGGCAACTATGGCTACACCTTC.

This sequence joins TRBV7-2 and TRBJ1-1, with a weak D call TRBD1 (5 bases). The CDR3 has 16 residues. Trimming cost V 1 base and J 12 bases, with 24 bases left between them. The germline gives CDR1 SGHTA, CDR2 FQGNSA. The chain's CDR3 is CASSLGMTLGTSRPFF. The CDR3 DNA reads as TGTGCCAGCAGCTTAGGAATGACCCTAGGGACCAGTCGGCCTTTCTTT.

J is TRBJ2-2 and V is TRBV5-5, with D hard to call. Trimming took 2 bases from V and 5 from J, leaving 7 bases between them. Germline V CDR1 and CDR2: SGHKS, YYEKEE (reference sequence). The CDR3 contains 13 residues. The CDR3, as DNA: TGTGCCAGCAGCTTTAGGGTTACCGGGGAGCTGTTTTTT. This sequence encodes CASSFRVTGELFF.